The clone carrying this T cell receptor beta chain was seen a few times. The target antigen is unknown. TCRdb re-analysed the 5' RACE reads in MiXCR, keeping a single row per CDR3 protein. The sample records approximately 890,000 distinct CDR3 sequences, roughly an eighth being singletons. Trimming removed 2 bases at V and 2 bases at J, with 6 bases between. Looked up from germline, CDR1 is SNHLY and CDR2 is FYNNEI. The CDR3 contains 13 residues. The data were taken from a study of identical twins. Study observations and caveats: Invariant MAIT and iNKT cells may have partly biased zero-insertion analyses.

This sample also belongs to another study, concerning yellow fever vaccine responses in identical twins.

The TCR sequence derives from a woman aged 18-29 years in good health. The chain combines TRBV2 with TRBJ2-5; D uncertain. What was sequenced was PBMCs. The CDR3 region is CASSEWQQETQYF. The CDR3, as DNA: TGTGCCAGCAGTGAATGGCAGCAAGAGACCCAGTACTTC.